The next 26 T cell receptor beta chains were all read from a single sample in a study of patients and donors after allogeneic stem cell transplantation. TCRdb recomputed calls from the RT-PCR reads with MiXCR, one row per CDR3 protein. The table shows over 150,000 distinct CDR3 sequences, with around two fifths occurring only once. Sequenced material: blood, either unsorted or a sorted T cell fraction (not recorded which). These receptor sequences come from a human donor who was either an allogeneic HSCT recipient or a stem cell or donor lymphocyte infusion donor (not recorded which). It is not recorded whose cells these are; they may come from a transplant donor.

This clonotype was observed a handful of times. The CDR3 is CAWNRNMNTEAFF. The CDR3 bases are TGTGCCTGGAATAGAAATATGAACACTGAAGCTTTCTTT. This sequence joins TRBV30 and TRBJ1-1; D gene unclear. Looked up from germline, CDR1 is GTSNPN and CDR2 is SVGIG (reference sequence). V dropped 4 bases and J dropped 0 bases, with 9 bases sitting between them. This CDR3 contains 13 residues.

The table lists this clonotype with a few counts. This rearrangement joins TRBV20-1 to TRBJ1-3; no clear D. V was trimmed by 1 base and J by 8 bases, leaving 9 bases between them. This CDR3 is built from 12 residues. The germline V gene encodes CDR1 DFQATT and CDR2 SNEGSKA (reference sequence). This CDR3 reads CSARALADTIYF. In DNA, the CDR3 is TGCAGTGCTAGAGCCCTCGCGGACACCATATATTTT.

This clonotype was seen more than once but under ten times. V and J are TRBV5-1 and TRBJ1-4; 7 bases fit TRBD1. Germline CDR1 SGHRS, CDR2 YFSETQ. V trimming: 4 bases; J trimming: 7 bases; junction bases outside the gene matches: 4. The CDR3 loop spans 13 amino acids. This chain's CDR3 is CASSLRQGEKLFF. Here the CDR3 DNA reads TGCGCCAGCAGCCTCCGACAGGGTGAAAAACTGTTTTTT.

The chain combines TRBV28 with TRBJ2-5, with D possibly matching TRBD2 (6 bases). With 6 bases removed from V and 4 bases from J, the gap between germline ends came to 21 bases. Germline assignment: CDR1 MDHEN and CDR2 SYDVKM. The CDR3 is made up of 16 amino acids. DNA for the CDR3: TGTGCCAGCAGCGCCCGGGACTCCCAGTCAAGAGAGACCCAGTACTTC. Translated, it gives CASSARDSQSRETQYF.

The chain's CDR3 is CASSLDHSGSSYNEQFF. DNA for the CDR3: TGCGCCAGCAGCTTGGATCATAGCGGGAGCTCCTACAATGAGCAGTTCTTC. The rearrangement links TRBV5-1 to TRBJ2-1; 9 bases fit TRBD2. After removal of 0 bases from V and 0 bases from J, the junction contained 4 bases not matched to a gene. Germline-derived CDR1 and CDR2 are SGHRS and YFSETQ. CDR3 length: 17 amino acids.

DNA for the CDR3: TGTGCCACGTCACCGGGGGACAGTTATAATTCACCCCTCCACTTT. Encoded protein: CATSPGDSYNSPLHF. The rearrangement uses TRBV7-2 and TRBJ1-6, with 7 positions matching TRBD1. The CDR3 is 15 amino acids. The germline CDR1 and CDR2 sequences are SGHTA and FQGNSA. V lost 10 bases, J lost 4 bases, and 10 bases stayed unmatched.

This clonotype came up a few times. The CDR3 reads CATSDLPSGDLAKNIQYF. The CDR3 DNA follows: TGTGCCACCAGTGATTTACCCAGCGGGGACCTAGCCAAAAACATTCAGTACTTC. This rearrangement joins TRBV24-1 to TRBJ2-4; TRBD2 aligns across 7 bases. Per germline, CDR1 KGHDR and CDR2 SFDVKD. This CDR3 comprises 18 residues. V shed 1 base, J shed 0 bases, and the junction held 8 bases outside the gene matches.

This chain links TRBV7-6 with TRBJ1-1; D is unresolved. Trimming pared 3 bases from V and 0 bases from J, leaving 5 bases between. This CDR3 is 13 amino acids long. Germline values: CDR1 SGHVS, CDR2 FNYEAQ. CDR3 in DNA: TGTGCCAGCAGCTTTGATGTGAACACTGAAGCTTTCTTT. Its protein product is CASSFDVNTEAFF.

The CDR3 reads CASSFLETHNEQFF. CDR3 sequence (DNA): TGTGCCAGCAGCTTCCTGGAGACCCACAATGAGCAGTTCTTC. The rearrangement joins TRBV12-3 or TRBV12-4 to TRBJ2-1; no clear D. The CDR3 loop spans 14 amino acids. V lost 6 bases, J lost 5 bases, and 14 bases lay in between.

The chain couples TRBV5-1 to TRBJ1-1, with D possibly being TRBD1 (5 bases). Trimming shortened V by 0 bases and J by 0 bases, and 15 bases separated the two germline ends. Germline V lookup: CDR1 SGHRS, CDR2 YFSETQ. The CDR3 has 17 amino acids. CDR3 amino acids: CASSLALQTAMNTEAFF. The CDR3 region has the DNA TGCGCCAGCAGCTTGGCCCTCCAGACAGCTATGAACACTGAAGCTTTCTTT.

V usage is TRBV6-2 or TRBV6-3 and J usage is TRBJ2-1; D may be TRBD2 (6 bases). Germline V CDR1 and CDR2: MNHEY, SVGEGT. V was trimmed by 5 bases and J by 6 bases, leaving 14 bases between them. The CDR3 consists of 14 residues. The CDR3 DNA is TGTGCCAGCAGTGAGAGACTAGTGCTCAATGAGCAGTTCTTC. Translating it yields CASSERLVLNEQFF.

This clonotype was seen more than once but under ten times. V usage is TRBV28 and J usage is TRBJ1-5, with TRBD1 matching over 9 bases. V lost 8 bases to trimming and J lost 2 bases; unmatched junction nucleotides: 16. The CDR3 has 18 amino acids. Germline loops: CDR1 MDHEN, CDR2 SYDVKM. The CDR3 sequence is CASLTPMIRDRGNQPQHF. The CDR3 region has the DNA TGTGCCAGCCTTACACCCATGATCCGGGACAGGGGCAATCAGCCCCAGCATTTT.

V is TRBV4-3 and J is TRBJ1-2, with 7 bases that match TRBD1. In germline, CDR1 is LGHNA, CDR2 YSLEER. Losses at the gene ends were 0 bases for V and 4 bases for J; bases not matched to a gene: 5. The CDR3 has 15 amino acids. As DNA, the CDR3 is TGCGCCAGCAGCCAAGACCGGGACAGCTTCTATGGCTACACCTTC. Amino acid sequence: CASSQDRDSFYGYTF.

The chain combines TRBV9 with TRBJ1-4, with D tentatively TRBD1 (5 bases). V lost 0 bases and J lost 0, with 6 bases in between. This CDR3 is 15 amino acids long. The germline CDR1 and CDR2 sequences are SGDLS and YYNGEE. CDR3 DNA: TGTGCCAGCAGCGTAGAGGGGACAACTAATGAAAAACTGTTTTTT. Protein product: CASSVEGTTNEKLFF.

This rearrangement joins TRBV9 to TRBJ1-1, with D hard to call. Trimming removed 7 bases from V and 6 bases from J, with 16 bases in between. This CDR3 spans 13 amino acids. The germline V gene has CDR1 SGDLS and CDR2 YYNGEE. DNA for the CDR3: TGTGCCAGCGGGGTGACGGAGATATCTGAAGCTTTCTTT. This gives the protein CASGVTEISEAFF.

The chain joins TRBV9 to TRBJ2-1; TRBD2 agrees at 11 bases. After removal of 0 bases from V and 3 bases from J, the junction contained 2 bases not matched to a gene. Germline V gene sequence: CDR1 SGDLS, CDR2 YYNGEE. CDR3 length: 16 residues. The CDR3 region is CASSVGGTSGYNEQFF. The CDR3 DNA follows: TGTGCCAGCAGCGTAGGAGGGACTAGCGGCTACAATGAGCAGTTCTTC. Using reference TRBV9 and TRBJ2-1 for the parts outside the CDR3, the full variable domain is DSGVTQTPKHLITATGQRVTLRCSPRSGDLSVYWYQQSLDQGLQFLIQYYNGEERAKGNILERFSAQQFPDLHSELNLSSLELGDSALYFCASSVGGTSGYNEQFFGPGTRLTVL.

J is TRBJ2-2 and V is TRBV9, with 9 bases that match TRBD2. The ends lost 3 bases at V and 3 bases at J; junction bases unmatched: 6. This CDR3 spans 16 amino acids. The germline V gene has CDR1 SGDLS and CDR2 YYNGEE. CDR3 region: CASSASSGTDTGELFF. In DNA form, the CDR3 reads TGTGCCAGCAGCGCTTCTAGCGGGACGGACACCGGGGAGCTGTTTTTT.

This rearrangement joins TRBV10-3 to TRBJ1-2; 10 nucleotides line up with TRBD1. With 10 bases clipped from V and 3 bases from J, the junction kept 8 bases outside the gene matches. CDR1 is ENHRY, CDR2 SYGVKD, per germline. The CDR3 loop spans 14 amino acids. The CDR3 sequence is CATTPGQGDYGYTF. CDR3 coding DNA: TGTGCCACCACCCCCGGACAGGGGGACTATGGCTACACCTTC.

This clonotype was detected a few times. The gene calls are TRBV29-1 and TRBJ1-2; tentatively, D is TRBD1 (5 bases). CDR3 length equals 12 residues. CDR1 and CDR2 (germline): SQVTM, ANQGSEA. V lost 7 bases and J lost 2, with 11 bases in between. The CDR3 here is CSDRNSNYGYTF. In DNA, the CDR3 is TGCAGCGACAGGAACTCCAACTATGGCTACACCTTC.

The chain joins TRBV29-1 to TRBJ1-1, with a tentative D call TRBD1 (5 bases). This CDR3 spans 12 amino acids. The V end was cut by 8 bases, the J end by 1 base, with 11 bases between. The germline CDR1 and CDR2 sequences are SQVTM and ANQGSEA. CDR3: CSLRTPNTEAFF. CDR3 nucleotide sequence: TGCAGCCTCAGGACACCGAACACTGAAGCTTTCTTT.

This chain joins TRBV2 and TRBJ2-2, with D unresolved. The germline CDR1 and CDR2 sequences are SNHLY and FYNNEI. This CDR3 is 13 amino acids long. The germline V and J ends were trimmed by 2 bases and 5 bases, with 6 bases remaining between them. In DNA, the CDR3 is TGTGCCAGCAGTGAAAGGAGTACCGGGGAGCTGTTTTTT. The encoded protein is CASSERSTGELFF.

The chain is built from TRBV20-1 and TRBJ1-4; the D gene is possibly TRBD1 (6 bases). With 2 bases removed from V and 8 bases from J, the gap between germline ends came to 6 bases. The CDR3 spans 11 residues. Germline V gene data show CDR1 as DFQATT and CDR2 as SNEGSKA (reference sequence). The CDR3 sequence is CSARQGEKLFF. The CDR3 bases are TGCAGTGCTAGACAGGGGGAAAAACTGTTTTTT.

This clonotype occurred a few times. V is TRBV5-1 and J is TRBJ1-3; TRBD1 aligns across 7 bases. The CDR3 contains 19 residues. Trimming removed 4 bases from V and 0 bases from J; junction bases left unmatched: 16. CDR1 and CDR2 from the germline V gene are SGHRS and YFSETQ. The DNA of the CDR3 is TGCGCCAGCAGCCTAGGAAACGGACAGGCTGATAACTCTGGAAACACCATATATTTT. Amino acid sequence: CASSLGNGQADNSGNTIYF.

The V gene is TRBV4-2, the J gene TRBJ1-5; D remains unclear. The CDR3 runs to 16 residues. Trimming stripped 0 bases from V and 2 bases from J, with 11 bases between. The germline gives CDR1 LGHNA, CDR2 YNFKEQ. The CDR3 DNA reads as TGTGCCAGCAGCCAAGAAATGGAGGACGGCAATCAGCCCCAGCATTTT. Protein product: CASSQEMEDGNQPQHF.

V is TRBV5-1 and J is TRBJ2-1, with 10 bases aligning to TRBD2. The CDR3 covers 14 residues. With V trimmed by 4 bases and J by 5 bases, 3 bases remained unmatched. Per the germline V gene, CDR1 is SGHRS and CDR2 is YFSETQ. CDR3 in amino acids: CASSPGLADNEQFF. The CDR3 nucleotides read TGCGCCAGCAGCCCCGGACTAGCGGACAATGAGCAGTTCTTC.

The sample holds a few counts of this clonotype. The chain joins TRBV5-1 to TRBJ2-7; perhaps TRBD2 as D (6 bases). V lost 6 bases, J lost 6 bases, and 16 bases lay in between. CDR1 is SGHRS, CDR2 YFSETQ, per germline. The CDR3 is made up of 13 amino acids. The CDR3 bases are TGCGCCAGCACCCATGTCGGGGACTCCGAGCAGTACTTC. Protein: CASTHVGDSEQYF.